Shown below are 24 T cell receptor beta chains from a single sample sequenced in a study of CD8 T cells in Susac syndrome. After extraction with the RNeasy kit, roughly 0.45 to 1 ug of the RNA was reverse transcribed using random hexamers. MiXCR, applied by TCRdb to the immunoSEQ multiplex PCR reads, yields one record per CDR3 protein. This table holds 150,000 to 200,000 distinct CDR3 sequences, approximately 93% found once. The material sequenced was CD4+ T cells from PBMCs. All receptors derive from a human donor with multiple sclerosis.

CDR3 coding DNA: TGTGCCAGCACACATACAGGACAGGGAACCTACGAGCAGTACTTC. Translation: CASTHTGQGTYEQYF. V is TRBV12-3 or TRBV12-4 and J is TRBJ2-7, with 8 bases that match TRBD1. CDR3 length equals 15 residues. Germline trimming cut 7 bases from V and 2 bases from J; bases unmatched to any gene: 10.

The chain joins TRBV9 to TRBJ2-5; TRBD1 matches at 9 bases. The CDR3 extends over 14 amino acids. The junction had 6 bases not matched to a gene; V was cut back by 6 bases and J by 3 bases. The germline V gene encodes CDR1 SGDLS and CDR2 YYNGEE. CDR3 DNA: TGTGCCAGCACTACAGGGGGCGGAAAAGAGACCCAGTACTTC. Translation gives CASTTGGGKETQYF. Together with reference TRBV9 and TRBJ2-5, the CDR3 gives the full variable domain: DSGVTQTPKHLITATGQRVTLRCSPRSGDLSVYWYQQSLDQGLQFLIQYYNGEERAKGNILERFSAQQFPDLHSELNLSSLELGDSALYFCASTTGGGKETQYFGPGTRLLVL.

The chain combines TRBV29-1 with TRBJ2-7; 8 positions match TRBD1. V shed 2 bases and J 4 bases; nucleotides not matched to a gene: 7. Germline V gives CDR1 SQVTM, CDR2 ANQGSEA. CDR3 length equals 14 residues. In DNA form, the CDR3 reads TGCAGCGTTGAATCCGGACAGGGCTTTTACGAGCAGTACTTC. It translates to CSVESGQGFYEQYF.

The chain has TRBV10-3 and TRBJ1-4, with TRBD1 identical over 9 bases. Germline CDR1 reads ENHRY; CDR2 reads SYGVKD. The junction had 10 bases not matched to a gene; V was cut back by 6 bases and J by 8 bases. The CDR3 has 15 residues. The CDR3: CAISPGTGSDEKLFF. The CDR3 DNA is TGTGCCATCAGCCCCGGGACAGGGAGTGACGAAAAACTGTTTTTT.

The J gene is TRBJ2-7, the V gene TRBV4-2, with TRBD2 matching 7 bases. The CDR3 is made up of 14 amino acids. CDR1 and CDR2 from the germline V gene are LGHNA and YNFKEQ. Unmatched junction bases numbered 7, after V lost 3 bases and J lost 5 bases. CDR3 bases: TGTGCCAGCAGCCAGAGCGGGATTGATAACGAGCAGTACTTC. Protein product: CASSQSGIDNEQYF.

The genes are TRBV6-2 or TRBV6-3 and TRBJ2-7; tentatively, D is TRBD2 (5 bases). V dropped 6 bases and J dropped 7 bases, with 10 bases sitting between them. This CDR3 is built from 11 residues. Germline V gene data show CDR1 as MNHEY and CDR2 as SVGEGT. CDR3 amino acids: CASSYRLEQYF. CDR3 DNA: TGTGCCAGCAGCTATCGACTAGAGCAGTACTTC.

This chain connects TRBV29-1 to TRBJ1-5; D remains unclear. The CDR3 has 12 amino acids. V lost 5 bases, J lost 2 bases, and 7 bases lay in between. CDR1 is SQVTM and CDR2 is ANQGSEA in the germline V gene. The CDR3 reads CSVRGGNQPQHF. The CDR3 DNA sequence: TGCAGCGTTCGGGGAGGCAATCAGCCCCAGCATTTT.

The J gene is TRBJ2-2, the V gene TRBV15; no firm D call. Looked up from germline, CDR1 is LNHNV and CDR2 is YYDKDF (reference sequence). V was cut by 5 bases and J by 6 bases, with 10 bases left in between. The CDR3 has 13 amino acids. The CDR3 sequence is CATSAYTAGELFF. For the CDR3, the DNA is TGTGCCACCAGCGCCTACACAGCCGGGGAGCTGTTTTTT.

J is TRBJ2-7 and V is TRBV5-1, with D possibly matching TRBD1 (6 bases). V shed 4 bases and J shed 3 bases, with 14 bases lying between them. Per the germline V gene, CDR1 is SGHRS and CDR2 is YFSETQ. The CDR3 length is 14 residues. CDR3 nucleotide sequence: TGCGCCAGCAGCGTCCGGACAGATGGCTACGAGCAGTACTTC. Amino acids: CASSVRTDGYEQYF.

The rearrangement uses TRBV18 and TRBJ2-7; 8 nucleotides match TRBD1. V was pared by 4 bases and J by 6 bases, with 14 bases of the junction left unmatched. This CDR3 contains 16 residues. CDR1 is KGHSH, CDR2 LQKENI, per germline. CDR3 residues: CASSLTTGAGRGEQYF. The CDR3 DNA follows: TGTGCCAGCTCACTAACGACAGGGGCCGGCCGGGGCGAGCAGTACTTC. The whole variable domain, remainder taken from reference TRBV18 and TRBJ2-7, is NAGVMQNPRHLVRRRGQEARLRCSPMKGHSHVYWYRQLPEEGLKFMVYLQKENIIDESGMPKERFSAEFPKEGPSILRIQQVVRGDSAAYFCASSLTTGAGRGEQYFGPGTRLTVT.

V and J are TRBV7-9 and TRBJ1-2, with 8 nucleotides matching TRBD1. With V trimmed by 5 bases and J by 4 bases, 9 bases remained unmatched. Germline assignment: CDR1 SEHNR and CDR2 FQNEAQ (reference sequence). The CDR3 consists of 15 residues. CDR3 protein: CASSPSTGGPYGYTF. The CDR3 DNA reads as TGTGCCAGCAGCCCAAGCACAGGGGGTCCCTATGGCTACACCTTC. The full variable domain, with the rest looked up from reference TRBV7-9 and TRBJ1-2, is DTGVSQNPRHKITKRGQNVTFRCDPISEHNRLYWYRQTLGQGPEFLTYFQNEAQLEKSRLLSDRFSAERPKGSFSTLEIQRTEQGDSAMYLCASSPSTGGPYGYTFGSGTRLTVV.

The chain has TRBV7-9 and TRBJ1-4, with D tentatively TRBD1 (6 bases). CDR3 length equals 14 residues. CDR1 and CDR2 from the germline V gene are SEHNR and FQNEAQ (reference sequence). V shed 7 bases and J shed 7 bases, with 16 bases lying between them. This CDR3 reads CASTPYRGPEKLFF. CDR3 bases: TGTGCCAGCACCCCTTACCGGGGGCCTGAAAAACTGTTTTTT.

The V call is TRBV12-3 or TRBV12-4, the J call TRBJ1-1, with D perhaps matching TRBD1 (5 bases). Trimming left V 4 bases short and J 0 bases short, with 9 bases between. The CDR3 has 14 amino acids. The CDR3 DNA sequence: TGTGCCAGCAGTTCCGGGACGCTGAACACTGAAGCTTTCTTT. It is translated as CASSSGTLNTEAFF.

This clonotype was detected only a few times. This sequence joins TRBV4-1 and TRBJ1-1; D uncertain. V lost 7 bases to trimming and J lost 7 bases, with 13 bases between them. The CDR3 runs 12 residues. The germline V gene has CDR1 MGHRA and CDR2 YSYEKL. The CDR3 nucleotides are TGCGCCAGCACCCCGGTACGAGGTGAAGCTTTCTTT. Its translation: CASTPVRGEAFF.

The rearrangement joins TRBV5-1 to TRBJ2-2; D is perhaps TRBD1 (6 bases). Germline V gives CDR1 SGHRS, CDR2 YFSETQ. The CDR3 consists of 18 residues. Trimming cost V 0 bases and J 4 bases, with 19 bases left between them. CDR3 nucleotide sequence: TGCGCCAGCAGCTTGGATATAGGGGCCGCCAGGGGCACCGGGGAGCTGTTTTTT. Its translation: CASSLDIGAARGTGELFF.

V gene TRBV7-2 combines with J gene TRBJ2-7; 12 positions match TRBD1. This CDR3 region has 16 residues. With 0 bases clipped from V and 6 bases from J, the junction kept 6 bases outside the gene matches. The germline CDR1 and CDR2 sequences are SGHTA and FQGNSA. The CDR3 coding sequence is TGTGCCAGCAGCTTAGCGTGGGGACAGGGGGCAGGCGAGCAGTACTTC. Protein sequence: CASSLAWGQGAGEQYF.

The chain joins TRBV30 to TRBJ2-7, with 8 positions matching TRBD2. With V trimmed by 1 base and J by 6 bases, 8 bases remained unmatched. The CDR3 is 14 amino acids. Germline CDR1 reads GTSNPN; CDR2 reads SVGIG (reference sequence). The CDR3 nucleotides read TGTGCCTGGAGTGCGGGACTAGGACTGGGCGAGCAGTACTTC. It translates to CAWSAGLGLGEQYF.

The V gene is TRBV20-1, the J gene TRBJ1-2; D is uncertain. The germline gives CDR1 DFQATT, CDR2 SNEGSKA (reference sequence). This CDR3 has 16 amino acids. V was cut by 0 bases and J by 1 base, with 15 bases left in between. CDR3 protein: CSAREVGSRLNYGYTF. The DNA of the CDR3 is TGCAGTGCTAGAGAAGTTGGCAGCCGTCTTAACTATGGCTACACCTTC.

The genes are TRBV7-9 and TRBJ2-5; 7 bases line up with TRBD2. Germline assignment: CDR1 SEHNR and CDR2 FQNEAQ (reference sequence). V was pared by 4 bases and J by 2 bases, with 4 bases of the junction left unmatched. The CDR3 length is 14 residues. The CDR3 DNA follows: TGTGCCAGCAGCTACGGGACTATTCAAGAGACCCAGTACTTC. This gives the protein CASSYGTIQETQYF.

The rearrangement uses TRBV19 and TRBJ2-2; D not certain. The CDR3 length is 16 residues. V lost 7 bases and J 2 bases, leaving 17 bases between the germline ends. Per the germline V gene, CDR1 is LNHDA and CDR2 is SQIVND (reference sequence). CDR3: CASTPLSVSNTGELFF. CDR3 nucleotide sequence: TGTGCCAGTACCCCTCTCTCGGTCTCAAACACCGGGGAGCTGTTTTTT.

CDR3 nucleotide sequence: TGTGCCAGCAGCCAAATGAGATCTTCACGGAACATTCAGTACTTC. Protein sequence: CASSQMRSSRNIQYF. This chain links TRBV3-1 with TRBJ2-4; no definite D call. This CDR3 is 15 amino acids long. The V end was cut by 2 bases, the J end by 7 bases, with 15 bases between. Germline V gene data show CDR1 as LGHDT and CDR2 as YNNKEL (reference sequence).

The rearrangement uses TRBV20-1 and TRBJ2-3; maybe TRBD2 (6 bases). The V and J ends lost 5 bases and 6 bases respectively, with 9 bases between them. CDR1 DFQATT and CDR2 SNEGSKA come from the germline V gene (reference sequence). The CDR3 contains 11 residues. The CDR3 nucleotides are TGCAGTGCTGGGGGGAAGGATACGCAGTATTTT. It specifies CSAGGKDTQYF.

This chain uses TRBV7-3 with TRBJ2-2; 9 bases match TRBD2. This CDR3 is built from 15 residues. The germline CDR1 and CDR2 sequences are SGHTA and FQGTGA. V was clipped by 5 bases and J by 5 bases; unmatched bases: 6. The CDR3 loop is CASSRGTSLTGELFF. The CDR3 bases are TGTGCCAGCAGCCGGGGGACTAGCCTGACCGGGGAGCTGTTTTTT.

This rearrangement joins TRBV3-1 to TRBJ2-7, with 7 bases identical to TRBD1. The V gene's germline CDR1 is LGHDT and CDR2 YNNKEL (reference sequence). The CDR3 totals 12 residues. V shed 5 bases and J 13 bases; nucleotides not matched to a gene: 11. For the CDR3, the DNA is TGTGCCAGCAGCAGTGCCCCGGGGACAGAATACTTC. Its translation: CASSSAPGTEYF.